This T cell receptor beta chain was captured by sequencing in a study of shared clonotypes between healthy human individuals (dated by TCRdb to about 2020). Turning to the overall study: A couple of women and a few men aged 18 to 49 years were included in the cohort. Per donor, three plates each were used for CD4 naive and CD4 memory, two for CD8 naive, and one for CD8 memory. To estimate repertoire size and how much clonotype sharing occurs between individuals, the study deeply sequenced the blood TCR repertoires of several healthy adults. Different laboratories and diverse techniques were used to prepare libraries and sequence TCR repertoires, to increase sequencing depth and limit assay-specific biases. Each donor's leukapheresis produced roughly between roughly 0.85 and 10 billion PBMCs.

In this sample, this clone turned up once. This receptor's antigen is unknown. No qualities accompany the bases; no much larger clone lies one base away. What the research found in general, with its limitations: The small number of donors limited the genetic and exposure-history diversity represented. Pairwise subsampling indicated that sequencing depth was expected to affect the degree of clonotype sharing among donors. Naive subsets generally had larger estimated clonotype richness than memory subsets did. Incomplete sequencing was indicated by rarefaction of sorted-subset datasets, despite the large sequencing depth. Compared with non-shared clonotypes, the clonotypes found in all four sorted-subset donors had higher generation probabilities. Sharing across a few donors was observed for about 5% of naive CD4, around 3.5% of naive CD8, 2% to 2.5% of memory CD4, and 0.4% of memory CD8 clonotypes. Sampling was limited to blood, and TCR repertoires in tissue likely differ from TCR repertoires in blood.

Donors were healthy HIV-negative adults with no recently reported acute infections or vaccinations. Every donor was a Caucasian adult living in Nashville, Tennessee, USA. CD4+ T cells were enriched through magnetic negative selection, after which naive cells were positively selected on CD45RA and the remaining negative fraction served as the memory subset. Blood was obtained by leukapheresis, after which PBMCs were separated by Ficoll-Histopaque density gradient centrifugation and cryopreserved in liquid nitrogen vapor phase. Purity and quantity of every magnetically sorted T cell population were checked by analytical flow cytometry. Genomic DNA was isolated from every sorted fraction and measured by UV absorbance on a Nanodrop 2000c. Trimming takes 7 bases off V and 4 bases off J; junction bases not matched to a gene: 3. From the germline V gene (reference sequence), CDR1 is LNHDA and CDR2 is SQIVND. The CDR3 covers 15 residues, taking in both the cysteine and the phenylalanine. CDR3 DNA only is kept here, 45 bases in frame from base 1.

Using the deep immunoSEQ assay, multiplex PCR amplified TCR CDR3 regions from genomic DNA. Genomic DNA extracted from each cell subset was distributed evenly over all wells of several immunoSEQ 96-well plates, and each plate served as one replicate. Each replicate PCR for sorted subsets received roughly 0.2 ug genomic DNA, equal to about 30,000 T cell genomes. Purified libraries were measured with a Qubit 3.0 fluorometer, size-checked on a Bioanalyzer 2100, and measured again with the KAPA Library Quantification kit. Every immunoSEQ 96-well plate was sequenced on a dedicated single-read 150-cycle Illumina NextSeq 550 flow cell. In the authors' own workflow: Because the immunoSEQ output included only junctional sequences and no quality scores, the filtering could not be the same as the filtering used for full-length reads. Sequences were annotated with PyIR, a Python wrapper for IgBLAST v1.9, and V/J genes and CDR3 were assigned using IMGT germline references. Reads with weak V/J assignments (E-value above 1e-6), missing CDR3, stop codons, out-of-frame junctions, or ambiguous translated residues were removed. A V3J clonotype was defined by an identical inferred V gene, J gene, and CDR3 amino acid sequence. Percentage overlap between repertoires was calculated by dividing the number of shared unique clonotypes by the size of the smaller repertoire. Repertoire richness was assessed with RTK rarefaction, the Chao1 estimator, and Recon v2.1 estimates of unobserved clonotypes. Generation probabilities were computed with OLGA for all TCRbeta clonotypes obtained by the gDNA method from a few donors. Drawn from immuneACCESS, this table holds only the in-frame rearrangements with V and J called that TCRdb kept. Clones are partly lost; checked studies trace under half to an unresolved V gene and leave the rest unexplained. That table supplies the V and J calls and clone size; D and trimming were determined from the DNA. For this sample there are about 1 million clones; approximately 68% appear just once. The ten top clones hold 1.5% of the sample.

The sample consisted of memory CD4+ T cells sorted from blood. The sample's cell subset or site label, decoded: CD45RA-negative fraction. The source is a man aged 18 to 30 in good health. In this chain, TRBV19 is recombined with TRBJ2-1; 14 bases in between match TRBD2. The DNA sequence reads TGTGCCAGTACCGGGACTAGCGGGGGATACAATGAGCAGTTCTTC. This encodes CASTGTSGGYNEQFF.